These T cell receptor beta chains were read from a single sample in a study of shared clonotypes between healthy human individuals. Assay: immunoSEQ multiplex PCR; the TCRdb copy retains only in-frame clones and omits some. Of 2 million to 2.5 million clones in the sample, 95% were seen once. Specimen: naive CD4+ T cells sorted from blood. These receptors originate from a young man in good health. Each CDR3 is given with its conserved first and last residue. Each record gives: J gene, D gene, V gene, clone size, CDR3 protein, CDR3 DNA. The D gene is left open where the match is weak. Rows give clone size only sometimes, using once, few, many, or a class for an expanded clone.

TRBJ1-1	-	TRBV18	-	CASSSSRGTEAFF	TGTGCCAGCTCAAGTAGCCGGGGGACTGAAGCTTTCTTT
TRBJ2-2	TRBD2	TRBV2	-	CASSEYSSGNSGELFF	TGTGCCAGCAGTGAATATTCTAGCGGGAACTCCGGGGAGCTGTTTTTT
TRBJ1-3	TRBD1	TRBV6-5	-	CASSYGTGAPGNTIYF	TGTGCCAGCAGTTACGGCACAGGGGCACCTGGAAACACCATATATTTT
TRBJ2-2	-	TRBV7-9	-	CASSTTHHLRTNTGELFF	TGTGCCAGCAGCACCACCCACCACCTTCGGACAAACACCGGGGAGCTGTTTTTT
TRBJ2-5	TRBD2	TRBV7-9	-	CASSQQESGKKTQYF	TGTGCCAGCAGCCAACAAGAGAGCGGGAAGAAGACCCAGTACTTC
TRBJ1-3	-	TRBV4-3	-	CASSQHIGQIFGNTIYF	TGCGCCAGCAGCCAGCACATTGGACAGATATTTGGAAACACCATATATTTT
TRBJ2-7	TRBD1	TRBV6-1	-	CASSAEGQGSYEQYF	TGTGCCAGCAGCGCAGAGGGACAGGGCTCCTACGAGCAGTACTTC
TRBJ1-2	TRBD1	TRBV28	-	CASSSPGQAHYGYTF	TGTGCCAGCAGTTCACCGGGACAGGCACACTATGGCTACACCTTC
TRBJ1-3	-	TRBV7-6	-	CASSNRRETGNTIYF	TGTGCCAGCAGCAACCGACGGGAGACTGGAAACACCATATATTTT
TRBJ1-2	-	TRBV6-5	-	CASSPRDAAGYTF	TGTGCCAGCAGTCCCAGGGATGCGGCTGGCTACACCTTC
TRBJ2-7	-	TRBV7-9	-	CASSKGIGGPYEQYF	TGTGCCAGCAGCAAAGGGATAGGGGGACCCTACGAGCAGTACTTC
TRBJ1-5	-	TRBV28	-	CASSPPGFFLVGNQPQHF	TGTGCCAGCAGTCCACCGGGGTTTTTCCTGGTCGGCAATCAGCCCCAGCATTTT
TRBJ1-1	-	TRBV6-1	-	CASRAGVNTEAFF	TGTGCCAGCAGAGCAGGGGTGAACACTGAAGCTTTCTTT
TRBJ2-2	-	TRBV28	-	CASSLFQGGTGELFF	TGTGCCAGCAGTTTATTTCAGGGTGGCACCGGGGAGCTGTTTTTT
TRBJ2-5	TRBD2	TRBV18	once	CASSPGLAQETQYF	TGTGCCAGCTCACCTGGACTAGCTCAAGAGACCCAGTACTTC
TRBJ1-5	TRBD1	TRBV6-6	-	CASSYPDRVGNQPQHF	TGTGCCAGCAGTTACCCGGACAGGGTAGGGAATCAGCCCCAGCATTTT
TRBJ2-1	TRBD2	TRBV10-1	-	CASSELASGNEQFF	TGCGCCAGCAGTGAGTTAGCTAGCGGTAATGAGCAGTTCTTC
TRBJ2-2	-	TRBV5-1	-	CASSLVGLNTGELFF	TGCGCCAGCAGCTTGGTCGGGCTTAACACCGGGGAGCTGTTTTTT
TRBJ1-1	-	TRBV5-1	few	CASSLAGSTEAFF	TGCGCCAGCAGCTTGGCCGGGAGCACTGAAGCTTTCTTT
TRBJ2-7	-	TRBV5-1	-	CASSRTGTPYEQYF	TGCGCCAGCAGTCGAACAGGGACACCTTACGAGCAGTACTTC
TRBJ2-2	-	TRBV19	once	CATGSGFTGELFF	TGTGCCACGGGTTCGGGGTTCACCGGGGAGCTGTTTTTT
TRBJ1-2	TRBD1	TRBV6-5	-	CASYRGHPWGYTF	TGTGCCAGTTACAGGGGCCACCCTTGGGGCTACACCTTC
TRBJ2-3	-	TRBV18	-	CASSPGPGDTQYF	TGTGCCAGCTCACCTGGCCCCGGGGATACGCAGTATTTT
TRBJ1-2	-	TRBV28	-	CASSFPGNYGYTF	TGTGCCAGCAGTTTCCCGGGTAACTATGGCTACACCTTC
TRBJ2-5	-	TRBV11-3	-	CASSLGAKGRETQYF	TGTGCCAGCAGCTTAGGGGCTAAGGGGCGAGAGACCCAGTACTTC
TRBJ2-2	TRBD2	TRBV5-6	-	CASSLLAGGNTGELFF	TGTGCCAGCAGCCTCCTAGCGGGAGGGAACACCGGGGAGCTGTTTTTT
TRBJ1-6	-	TRBV7-8	-	CASSFSGFGNSPLHF	TGTGCCAGCAGCTTTTCGGGTTTTGGTAATTCACCCCTCCACTTT
TRBJ2-7	-	TRBV11-3	-	CASSRYSLGDEQYF	TGTGCCAGCAGCAGGTACAGCCTTGGGGACGAGCAGTACTTC
TRBJ2-3	TRBD2	TRBV7-9	-	CASSLFVSSGTDTQYF	TGTGCCAGCAGCTTATTCGTGTCTAGCGGAACAGATACGCAGTATTTT
TRBJ2-2	-	TRBV9	-	CASSLTGTTSTGELFF	TGTGCCAGCAGCTTAACCGGGACGACCAGCACCGGGGAGCTGTTTTTT
TRBJ1-1	-	TRBV30	-	CAWTPRDTEAFF	TGTGCCTGGACACCCAGGGACACTGAAGCTTTCTTT